This T cell receptor (beta chain) was found in a study of technical replicates of blood from a handful of donors. Assay used: immunoSEQ multiplex PCR; TCRdb lists only in-frame clones, some missing. In the table there are roughly 70,000 clones, roughly 92% of which are singletons. The CDR3 is 15 residues long. The ends were cut back, 2 bases at V and 0 bases at J, with 10 bases in the middle. CDR1 and CDR2 from the germline V gene are KGHSH and LQKENI. Input material: PBMCs. The chain employs TRBV18 and TRBJ1-2; tentatively, D is TRBD1 (5 bases). The TCR originated in a human donor in good health. Some clones in this sample may be carry-over from other donors' samples. The CDR3 sequence: CASSPDRLANYGYTF. DNA for the CDR3: TGTGCCAGCTCACCAGACAGACTAGCTAACTATGGCTACACCTTC.